Sequencing of this TCR beta chain was carried out in a study of patients and donors after allogeneic stem cell transplantation (dated by TCRdb to about 2020). The CDR3 covers 14 residues, taking in both the cysteine and the phenylalanine. Only the CDR3 region is kept as DNA, spanning 42 bases read in frame from base 1. Trimming leaves V shorter by 7 bases and J shorter by 4 bases, with the junction holding 6 bases beyond the gene matches. The germline V gene provides CDR1 ENHRY and CDR2 SYGVKD. Note on this clonotype: What this receptor recognizes is not known. The record has no base qualities; no much larger clone is one base away.

Library method: RT-PCR. The reads were generated on a NextSeq 550. TCRdb reanalyzed the raw reads on its own, using fastp at Q25 for trimming and MiXCR for clone calling, and kept in-frame beta chains. Each record represents a unique CDR3 protein, reported with the most common genes and DNA among its rows. The sample yields over 130,000 distinct CDR3 sequences; approximately 37% were counted once. Together, the top ten hold about 50% of the sample. The sequencing sample was made of blood, either unsorted or a sorted T cell fraction (not recorded which). The V and J segments used are TRBV10-3 and TRBJ1-1; 10 bases in between match TRBD1. The receptor was isolated from a human donor who was either an allogeneic HSCT recipient or a stem cell or donor lymphocyte infusion donor (not recorded which). It is not recorded whose cells these are; they may come from a transplant donor. The nucleotide sequence reads TGTGCCATCAACCCAGGGACAGGGGTCACTGAAGCTTTCTTT. Translated, it reads CAINPGTGVTEAFF.